One and the same sample provided the 21 T cell receptor beta chains below, sequenced in a study of blood T cells in healthy people across ages. With a J-beta primer mix and a sample-barcoded 5' primer, a second PCR ran roughly 7 to 11 cycles. TCRdb reprocessed the 5' RACE reads via MiXCR and lists one record per CDR3 protein. The data hold hundreds of thousands of distinct CDR3 sequences, with about 56% observed a single time. The sample was blood. These receptors all stem from a middle-aged man in good health.

This clonotype has a handful of counts. V gene TRBV7-2 combines with J gene TRBJ2-5, with 10 nucleotides matching TRBD1. Germline V gene sequence: CDR1 SGHTA, CDR2 FQGNSA. CDR3 length: 14 residues. V dropped 5 bases and J dropped 7; count of bases not matched to a gene: 7. The CDR3 DNA reads TGTGCCAGCAGCCCTAGACAGGGGGCAGGGACCCAGTACTTC. Its translation: CASSPRQGAGTQYF.

This clonotype was seen a handful of times. This chain uses TRBV27 with TRBJ2-7; D perhaps matches TRBD1 (7 bases). The CDR3 has 13 residues. The germline CDR1 and CDR2 sequences are MNHEY and SMNVEV (reference sequence). The V end was cut by 6 bases, the J end by 2 bases, with 11 bases between. Written as DNA, the CDR3 is TGTGCCAGCAGGGAGGGGGCGACCTACGAGCAGTACTTC. This sequence encodes CASREGATYEQYF.

The chain is built from TRBV29-1 and TRBJ2-7; a weak D match, TRBD2 (6 bases). This CDR3 contains 14 residues. V was cut by 2 bases and J by 2 bases, with 13 bases left in between. Germline loops: CDR1 SQVTM, CDR2 ANQGSEA. CDR3 DNA sequence: TGCAGCGTTGAACTATCGGGACTTCCCTACGAGCAGTACTTC. Protein: CSVELSGLPYEQYF.

At least ten counts were recorded for this clonotype. This sequence joins TRBV24-1 and TRBJ2-7; the match to TRBD2 covers 9 bases. CDR1 is KGHDR, CDR2 SFDVKD, per germline. The CDR3 is 15 amino acids. Trimming removed 3 bases from V and 3 bases from J; junction bases left unmatched: 5. This chain's CDR3 is CATSDELAGIYEQYF. The CDR3 DNA is TGTGCCACCAGTGATGAGCTAGCGGGAATCTACGAGCAGTACTTC.

The chain combines TRBV20-1 with TRBJ2-3, with no clear D. The germline V gene encodes CDR1 DFQATT and CDR2 SNEGSKA (reference sequence). The length of the CDR3 is 13 residues. V lost 5 bases to trimming and J lost 3 bases, with 12 bases between them. The CDR3 DNA follows: TGCAGTGCTGAACCCCAACGTACAGATACGCAGTATTTT. This gives the protein CSAEPQRTDTQYF.

The table lists this clonotype with a count of one. The chain joins TRBV9 to TRBJ2-7, with D maybe TRBD2 (6 bases). The V and J ends lost 1 base and 0 bases respectively, with 11 bases between them. CDR1 SGDLS and CDR2 YYNGEE come from the germline V gene. The length of the CDR3 is 15 residues. CDR3 sequence reads: CASSVLPGLSYEQYF. Written as DNA, the CDR3 is TGTGCCAGCAGCGTACTTCCGGGACTCTCCTACGAGCAGTACTTC.

The chain uses TRBV20-1 and TRBJ2-3, with a weak D call TRBD2 (6 bases). This CDR3 contains 15 residues. Germline V gives CDR1 DFQATT, CDR2 SNEGSKA (reference sequence). V dropped 0 bases and J dropped 6 bases, with 16 bases sitting between them. This CDR3 is CSARDYTGVADTQYF. DNA of the CDR3: TGCAGTGCTAGAGATTATACGGGAGTAGCCGATACGCAGTATTTT.

The DNA of the CDR3 is TGCAGCGTTGTAAAGTACAATGAGCAGTTCTTC. It codes for CSVVKYNEQFF. The rearrangement uses TRBV29-1 and TRBJ2-1; D unclear. This CDR3 is 11 amino acids long. Trimming removed 4 bases at V and 4 bases at J, with 5 bases between. Germline V gene data show CDR1 as SQVTM and CDR2 as ANQGSEA.

This sequence joins TRBV7-2 and TRBJ2-7; TRBD2 matches 10 bases. Germline V gene sequence: CDR1 SGHTA, CDR2 FQGNSA. The CDR3 is made up of 16 amino acids. The junction had 7 bases not matched to a gene; V was cut back by 4 bases and J by 1 base. The DNA of the CDR3 is TGTGCCAGCAGCTCAAGACTAGCGGGCCTATCCTACGAGCAGTACTTC. Translating it yields CASSSRLAGLSYEQYF. The variable domain in full, with the rest retrieved from reference TRBV7-2 and TRBJ2-7, is GAGVSQSPSNKVTEKGKDVELRCDPISGHTALYWYRQSLGQGLEFLIYFQGNSAPDKSGLPSDRFSAERTGGSVSTLTIQRTQQEDSAVYLCASSSRLAGLSYEQYFGPGTRLTVT.

The chain's CDR3 is CASLRGRGTVRTDTQYF. The CDR3 nucleotides read TGTGCCAGCCTGCGGGGAAGGGGGACAGTTCGAACAGATACGCAGTATTTT. The V gene is TRBV12-3 or TRBV12-4, the J gene TRBJ2-3; D possibly corresponds to TRBD1 (7 bases). Trimming took off 8 bases at V and 3 bases at J, with 24 bases between the two ends. The CDR3 runs 17 residues.

A few counts support this clonotype. This rearrangement joins TRBV12-3 or TRBV12-4 to TRBJ2-4; tentatively, D is TRBD1 or TRBD2 (5 bases each). This CDR3 has 14 residues. V gave up 3 bases and J gave up 6 bases, with 12 bases separating them. CDR3 bases: TGTGCCAGCAGTTTTAGTAGGGACGGAAACATTCAGTACTTC. This gives the protein CASSFSRDGNIQYF.

This clonotype was seen more than once but under ten times. V is TRBV29-1 and J is TRBJ2-5; D not certain. The CDR3 extends over 13 amino acids. Between the trimmed V and J ends, which lost 6 bases and 1 base, there was a span of 12 bases. In germline, CDR1 is SQVTM, CDR2 ANQGSEA. The CDR3 coding sequence is TGCAGCGTCGGCACGACGGTCCAAGAGACCCAGTACTTC. As protein: CSVGTTVQETQYF.

The V and J genes are TRBV5-6 and TRBJ2-7; D remains unclear. Trimming took off 1 base at V and 3 bases at J, with 8 bases between the two ends. This CDR3 contains 13 residues. Germline V gene lookup returns CDR1 SGHDT and CDR2 YYEEEE. The CDR3 protein is CASSLWVSYEQYF. The CDR3 DNA follows: TGTGCCAGCAGCTTGTGGGTTAGCTACGAGCAGTACTTC.

V is TRBV20-1 and J is TRBJ1-2; 12 bases fit TRBD1. The ends lost 4 bases at V and 7 bases at J; junction bases unmatched: 4. There are 13 residues in the CDR3. Germline V lookup: CDR1 DFQATT, CDR2 SNEGSKA (reference sequence). CDR3 sequence (DNA): TGCAGTGCTAAATCGGGACAGGGGGCTGGCTACACCTTC. Translation gives CSAKSGQGAGYTF.

The chain uses TRBV6-5 and TRBJ1-4; D ambiguous. Germline CDR1 reads MNHEY; CDR2 reads SVGAGI. The CDR3 contains 15 residues. The V and J ends lost 2 bases and 8 bases respectively, with 15 bases between them. DNA of the CDR3: TGTGCCAGCAGTTACGGCTTAATGGGTAGGGAAAAACTGTTTTTT. Amino acids: CASSYGLMGREKLFF.

The J gene is TRBJ2-1, the V gene TRBV5-1; the match to TRBD1 covers 7 bases. Germline values: CDR1 SGHRS, CDR2 YFSETQ. This CDR3 has 14 amino acids. The junction had 5 bases not matched to a gene; V was cut back by 0 bases and J by 8 bases. CDR3 bases: TGCGCCAGCAGCTTGGGGGGACAGTACGATGAGCAGTTCTTC. Protein sequence: CASSLGGQYDEQFF.

This clonotype was found a few times. The gene calls are TRBV5-1 and TRBJ2-3, with a weak D call TRBD2 (6 bases). CDR3 size: 15 residues. Looked up from germline, CDR1 is SGHRS and CDR2 is YFSETQ. V was pared by 0 bases and J by 1 base, with 9 bases between. The DNA for the CDR3 is TGCGCCAGCAGCTTGGAGTGGAGGGGCACAGATACGCAGTATTTT. Protein: CASSLEWRGTDTQYF.

The gene calls are TRBV14 and TRBJ2-4; TRBD1 aligns across 11 bases. The J call may not be correct, given that the DNA end is closer to TRBJ2-7. This CDR3 spans 15 amino acids. Germline V gene lookup returns CDR1 SGHDN and CDR2 FVKESK. CDR3 sequence reads: CASSPRRTGGSEQYF. In nucleotides, the CDR3 is TGTGCCAGCAGCCCCCGGAGGACAGGGGGCAGCGAGCAGTACTTC.

The chain links TRBV3-1 to TRBJ2-1; 10 bases align to TRBD2. With V trimmed by 4 bases and J by 0 bases, 6 bases remained unmatched. The CDR3 has 17 amino acids. Germline V lookup: CDR1 LGHDT, CDR2 YNNKEL (reference sequence). The CDR3 sequence is CASSLYSGGSSYNEQFF. Written as DNA, the CDR3 is TGTGCCAGCAGCCTTTATAGCGGGGGGAGCTCCTACAATGAGCAGTTCTTC.

Concerning this clonotype: Compared with germline, one end of the junction differs, possibly owing to a read error. This chain joins TRBV25-1 and TRBJ2-6; tentative D call: TRBD1 (5 bases). The germline V gene encodes CDR1 MGHDK and CDR2 SYGVNS. The CDR3 has 13 amino acids. The CDR3 region has the DNA TGTGCCAGCAGGAACTCTGGGGCCAACATCCTGACTTTC. Translation: CASRNSGANILTF.

V usage is TRBV16 and J usage is TRBJ1-5; D gene uncertain. Trimming shortened V by 4 bases and J by 6 bases, and 16 bases separated the two germline ends. Germline V lookup: CDR1 KGHSY, CDR2 FQNENV. The CDR3 totals 15 residues. This CDR3 reads CASSPRPQSLQPQHF. DNA for the CDR3: TGTGCCAGCAGCCCTCGACCTCAATCCCTTCAGCCCCAGCATTTT.